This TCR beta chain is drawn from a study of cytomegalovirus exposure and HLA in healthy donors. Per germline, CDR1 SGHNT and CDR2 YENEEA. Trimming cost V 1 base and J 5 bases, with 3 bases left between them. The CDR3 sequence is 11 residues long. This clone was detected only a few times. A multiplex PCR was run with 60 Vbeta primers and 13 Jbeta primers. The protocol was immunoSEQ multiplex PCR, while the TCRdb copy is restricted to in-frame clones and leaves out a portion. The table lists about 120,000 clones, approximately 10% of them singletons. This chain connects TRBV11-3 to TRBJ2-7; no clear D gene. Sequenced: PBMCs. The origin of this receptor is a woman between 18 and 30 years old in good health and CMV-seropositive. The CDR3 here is CASSLGDEQYF. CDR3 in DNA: TGTGCCAGCAGCTTAGGCGACGAGCAGTACTTC.